The sequence of this T cell receptor beta chain was determined in a study of human CD4 T cells and Enterobacteriaceae. On the study more broadly: E. coli, K. pneumoniae, E. aerogenes, S. flexneri, S. sonnei, S. typhimurium, S. aureus were stimuli.

The CDR3 runs 14 residues. Germline CDR1 KGHSH, CDR2 LQKENI. V was clipped by 9 bases and J by 4 bases; unmatched bases: 12. Measured with immunoSEQ multiplex PCR; TCRdb has only the in-frame clones, and not every one. The sample has 1,400 or so clones, roughly half seen once. CFSE-low CD25+ ICOS+ proliferating activated T cells were FACS-sorted after 6-7 days. Irradiated autologous monocytes pulsed with antigen were cultured at a 2:1 ratio with CFSE-labeled memory CD4+ T cells. Memory CD4+ T cells were sorted as all CD4+ cells except CD45RA+CCR7+CD95- naive cells, over 98% pure. Swiss blood donation centers supplied the healthy donor blood.

The chain joins TRBV18 to TRBJ2-7; 7 positions match TRBD1. This receptor was taken from a human donor in good health. The specimen sequenced was bacteria-reactive CD4+ T cells grown in culture. Subset described: CFSE-low proliferating memory CD4 T cells sorted after in vitro stimulation with a heat-inactivated bacterium or M. tuberculosis lysate. The CDR3 DNA is TGTGCCAGTGGCCGACAGGGTTCTTCTTACGAGCAGTACTTC. Translated: CASGRQGSSYEQYF.